This section outlines one T cell receptor beta chain sequence together with its context. Its antigen is not known. TCRdb's copy holds only in-frame clones and misses some; the assay was immunoSEQ multiplex PCR. The table includes nearly 70,000 clones, over 75% detected once. The data belong to a study of OX40 agonist ivuxolimab in advanced cancers. Study context: Prior checkpoint blockade (anti-PD-1, anti-PD-L1 or anti-CTLA-4) was permitted; under 50% had it. Study-wide results and caveats: Not determined was the antigen specificity of the expanded peripheral T cells. Low normalized T-cell clonal expansion was also seen in some nonresponders. Among the least clonally expanded were partial responders at 0.1-3.0 mg/kg.

The CDR3 loop spans 14 amino acids. V lost 5 bases, J lost 7 bases, and 12 bases lay in between. Germline V CDR1 and CDR2: MNHEY, SMNVEV (reference sequence). The V gene is TRBV27, the J gene TRBJ1-6, with no clear D. The source was CD4+ or CD8+ T cells sorted from blood, collected in a trial of the OX40 agonist ivuxolimab. The receptor was isolated from an adult with an advanced solid tumor such as melanoma, head and neck, liver or kidney cancer. The CDR3 region has the DNA TGTGCCAGCAGTGCCCCGGGGTGGAATTCACCCCTCCACTTT. Amino acids: CASSAPGWNSPLHF.